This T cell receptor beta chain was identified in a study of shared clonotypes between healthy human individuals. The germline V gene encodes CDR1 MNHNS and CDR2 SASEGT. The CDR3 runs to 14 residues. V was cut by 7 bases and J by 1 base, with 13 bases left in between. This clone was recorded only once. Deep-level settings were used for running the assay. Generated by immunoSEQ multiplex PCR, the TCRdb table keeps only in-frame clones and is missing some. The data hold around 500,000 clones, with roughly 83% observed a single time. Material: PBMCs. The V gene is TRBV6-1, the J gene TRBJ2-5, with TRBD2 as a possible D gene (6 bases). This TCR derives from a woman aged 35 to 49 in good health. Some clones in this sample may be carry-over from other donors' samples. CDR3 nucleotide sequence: TGTGCCAGCACCGCGGGGACTTCCCAAGAGACCCAGTACTTC. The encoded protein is CASTAGTSQETQYF.